This T cell receptor beta chain was captured by sequencing in a study of cytotoxic CD8 clonotypes in ibrutinib-treated CLL. Study-wide findings and caveats: Stable or contracted on treatment, public clonotypes were also uncommon. Higher clonality was seen at ibrutinib response and a return toward baseline at progression. Against age-matched healthy donors, baseline clonality ran higher and tracked circulating CD8+ T-cell counts.

With respect to this clone: Its specificity is unknown.

Deep sequencing aimed at 1 in 200,000 to 1 in 1 million T cells' resolution. Method: immunoSEQ multiplex PCR; TCRdb's copy keeps in-frame clones and lacks some. The table includes under 300,000 clones, 70% detected once. The germline V and J ends were trimmed by 3 bases and 5 bases, with 14 bases remaining between them. The length of the CDR3 is 14 residues. Germline CDR1 SGHKS, CDR2 YYEKEE (reference sequence). This chain uses TRBV5-5 with TRBJ1-1; a weak D match, TRBD1 (6 bases). The sample was PBMCs, taken after 24 months of ibrutinib treatment. The source of this sequence is a human donor with chronic lymphocytic leukemia. The CDR3 loop is CASSSVTGRTEAFF. Here the CDR3 DNA reads TGTGCCAGCAGCTCAGTAACAGGGAGGACTGAAGCTTTCTTT. The full variable domain, its missing parts supplied by reference TRBV5-5 and TRBJ1-1, is DAGVTQSPTHLIKTRGQQVTLRCSPISGHKSVSWYQQVLGQGPQFIFQYYEKEERGRGNFPDRFSARQFPNYSSELNVNALLLGDSALYLCASSSVTGRTEAFFGQGTRLTVV.